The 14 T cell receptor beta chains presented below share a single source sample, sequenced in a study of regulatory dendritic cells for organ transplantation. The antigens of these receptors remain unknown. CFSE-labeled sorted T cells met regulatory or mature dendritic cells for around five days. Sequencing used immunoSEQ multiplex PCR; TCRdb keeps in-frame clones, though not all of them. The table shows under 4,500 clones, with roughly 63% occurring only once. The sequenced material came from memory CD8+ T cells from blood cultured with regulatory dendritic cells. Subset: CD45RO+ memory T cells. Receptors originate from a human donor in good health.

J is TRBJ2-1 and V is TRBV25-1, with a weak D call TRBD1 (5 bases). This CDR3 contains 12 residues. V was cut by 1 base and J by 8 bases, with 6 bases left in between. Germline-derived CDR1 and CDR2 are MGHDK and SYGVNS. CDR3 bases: TGTGCCAGCAGTGAATTAGGGGATGAGCAGTTCTTC. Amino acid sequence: CASSELGDEQFF. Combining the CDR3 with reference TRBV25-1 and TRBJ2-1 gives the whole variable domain EADIYQTPRYLVIGTGKKITLECSQTMGHDKMYWYQQDPGMELHLIHYSYGVNSTEKGDLSSESTVSRIRTEHFPLTLESARPSHTSQYLCASSELGDEQFFGPGTRLTVL.

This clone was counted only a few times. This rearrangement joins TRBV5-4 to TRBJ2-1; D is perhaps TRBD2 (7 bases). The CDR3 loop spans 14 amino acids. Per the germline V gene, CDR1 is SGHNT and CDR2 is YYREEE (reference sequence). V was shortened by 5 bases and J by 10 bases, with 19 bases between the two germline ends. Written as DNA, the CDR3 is TGTGCCAGCAGGGAGGGAGGGGGGGCGGAAGAGCAGTTCTTC. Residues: CASREGGGAEEQFF. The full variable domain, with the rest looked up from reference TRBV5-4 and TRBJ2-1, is ETGVTQSPTHLIKTRGQQVTLRCSSQSGHNTVSWYQQALGQGPQFIFQYYREEENGRGNFPPRFSGLQFPNYSSELNVNALELDDSALYLCASREGGGAEEQFFGPGTRLTVL.

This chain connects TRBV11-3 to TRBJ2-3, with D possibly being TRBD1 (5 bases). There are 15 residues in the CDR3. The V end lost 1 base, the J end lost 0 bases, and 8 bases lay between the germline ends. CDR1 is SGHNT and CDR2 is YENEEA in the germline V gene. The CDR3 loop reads CASSLGAGSTDTQYF. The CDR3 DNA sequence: TGTGCCAGCAGCTTAGGGGCAGGGAGCACAGATACGCAGTATTTT.

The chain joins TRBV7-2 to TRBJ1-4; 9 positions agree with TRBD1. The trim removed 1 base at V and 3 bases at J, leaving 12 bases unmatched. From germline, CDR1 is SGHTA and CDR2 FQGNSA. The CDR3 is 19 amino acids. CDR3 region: CASSLVAGQGYSANEKLFF. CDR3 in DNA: TGTGCCAGCAGCTTAGTCGCGGGACAGGGATACTCGGCTAATGAAAAACTGTTTTTT.

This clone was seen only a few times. This CDR3 reads CASSLSGRGFYEQYF. CDR3 nucleotides: TGTGCCAGCAGTTTATCAGGCAGGGGGTTCTACGAGCAGTACTTC. The chain recombines TRBV27 with TRBJ2-7; 7 positions match TRBD1. The length of the CDR3 is 15 residues. Germline CDR1 reads MNHEY; CDR2 reads SMNVEV (reference sequence). The V gene end was trimmed by 0 bases and the J gene end by 3 bases; junction bases not matched to a gene: 5.

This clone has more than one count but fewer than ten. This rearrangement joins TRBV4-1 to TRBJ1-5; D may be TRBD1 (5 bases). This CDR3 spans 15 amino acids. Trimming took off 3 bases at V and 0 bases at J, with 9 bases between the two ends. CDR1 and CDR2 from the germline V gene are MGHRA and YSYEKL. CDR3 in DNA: TGCGCCAGCAGCCAGACAGTGAATAGCAATCAGCCCCAGCATTTT. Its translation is CASSQTVNSNQPQHF.

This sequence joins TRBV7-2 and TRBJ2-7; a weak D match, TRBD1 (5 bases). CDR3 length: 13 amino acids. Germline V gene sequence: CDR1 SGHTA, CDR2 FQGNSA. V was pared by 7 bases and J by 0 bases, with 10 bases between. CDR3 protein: CASTVDSSYEQYF. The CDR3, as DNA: TGTGCCAGCACCGTCGACAGCTCCTACGAGCAGTACTTC.

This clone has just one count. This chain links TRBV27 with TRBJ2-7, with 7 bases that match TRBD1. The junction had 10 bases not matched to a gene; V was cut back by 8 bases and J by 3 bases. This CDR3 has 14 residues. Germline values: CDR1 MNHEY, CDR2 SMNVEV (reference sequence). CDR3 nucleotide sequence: TGTGCCAGCGGGACCTTTTACAGGGGCTACGAGCAGTACTTC. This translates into CASGTFYRGYEQYF.

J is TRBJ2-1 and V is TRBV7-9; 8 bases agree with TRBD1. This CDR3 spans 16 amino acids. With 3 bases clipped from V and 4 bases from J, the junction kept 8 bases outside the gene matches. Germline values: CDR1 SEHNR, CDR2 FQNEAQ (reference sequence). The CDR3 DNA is TGTGCCAGCAGCTTCCTTGGACAGGGTCCATACAATGAGCAGTTCTTC. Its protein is CASSFLGQGPYNEQFF.

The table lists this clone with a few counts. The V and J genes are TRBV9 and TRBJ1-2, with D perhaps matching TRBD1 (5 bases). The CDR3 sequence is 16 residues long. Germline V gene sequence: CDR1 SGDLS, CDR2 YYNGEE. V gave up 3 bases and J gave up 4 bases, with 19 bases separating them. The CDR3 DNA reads TGTGCCAGCAGCGAGCCGCAAAAGGAGGGGTCCTATGGCTACACCTTC. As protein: CASSEPQKEGSYGYTF.

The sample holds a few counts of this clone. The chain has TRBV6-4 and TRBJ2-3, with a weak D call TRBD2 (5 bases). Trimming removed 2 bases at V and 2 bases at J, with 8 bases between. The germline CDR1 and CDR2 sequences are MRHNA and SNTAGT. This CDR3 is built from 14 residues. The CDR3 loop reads CASSDAGDTDTQYF. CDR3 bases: TGTGCCAGCAGTGACGCGGGCGACACAGATACGCAGTATTTT.

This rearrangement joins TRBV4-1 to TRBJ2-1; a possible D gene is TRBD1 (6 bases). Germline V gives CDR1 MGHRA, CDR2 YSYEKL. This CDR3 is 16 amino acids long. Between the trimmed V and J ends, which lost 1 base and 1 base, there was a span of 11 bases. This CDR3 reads CASSQVKGESYNEQFF. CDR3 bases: TGCGCCAGCAGCCAAGTGAAGGGGGAGTCCTACAATGAGCAGTTCTTC.

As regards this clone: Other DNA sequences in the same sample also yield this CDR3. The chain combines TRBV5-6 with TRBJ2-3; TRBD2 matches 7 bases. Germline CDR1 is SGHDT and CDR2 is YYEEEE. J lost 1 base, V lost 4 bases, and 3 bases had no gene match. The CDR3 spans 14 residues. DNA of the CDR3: TGTGCCAGCAGCCCAGGGAGGGGCACAGATACGCAGTATTTT. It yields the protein CASSPGRGTDTQYF.

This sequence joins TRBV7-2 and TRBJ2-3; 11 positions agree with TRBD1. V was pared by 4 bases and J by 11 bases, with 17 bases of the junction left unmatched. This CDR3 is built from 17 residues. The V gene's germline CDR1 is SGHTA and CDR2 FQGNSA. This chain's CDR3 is CASSSSGTGGGEGKQYF. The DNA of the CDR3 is TGTGCCAGCAGCTCCAGCGGGACAGGGGGGGGTGAGGGGAAGCAGTATTTT.